The entry below describes one T cell receptor beta chain. The data belong to a study of Ad26.COV2.S vaccination and SARS-CoV-2 variants. Background on the study: In the COV1001 trial, the donor was in the Ad26.COV2.S arm. Recipients of Ad26.COV2.S got it intramuscularly, once or twice 56 days apart.

The germline CDR1 and CDR2 sequences are SGHNT and YYREEE (reference sequence). V was shortened by 0 bases and J by 5 bases, with 8 bases between the two germline ends. The length of the CDR3 is 13 residues. The method was immunoSEQ multiplex PCR; TCRdb's version includes in-frame clones alone and lacks a portion of them. In the table there are 200,000 to 250,000 clones, around 87% of which are singletons. Treatment noted: over 15 received Ad26.COV2.S at low or high dose, single or two shots; about 5 received placebo; per-sample allocation not given. Collection of samples fell on day 63 after the first vaccine or placebo injection.

The material sequenced was peripheral blood, taken in a trial of Ad26.COV2.S vaccine versus placebo. This clonotype originated in a person aged 18 to 59 who received the Ad26.COV2.S COVID-19 vaccine or a placebo. V gene TRBV5-4 combines with J gene TRBJ1-1; D is unclear. CDR3: CASSLVSGTEAFF. The DNA for the CDR3 is TGTGCCAGCAGCTTGGTGAGCGGGACTGAAGCTTTCTTT.